This TCR beta chain comes out of a study of sequential checkpoint blockade in melanoma. CDR1 and CDR2 (germline): MNHEY, SVGAGI. The V gene end was trimmed by 5 bases and the J gene end by 4 bases; junction bases not matched to a gene: 5. The CDR3 contains 13 residues. The treatment was: randomized to nivolumab then ipilimumab (arm A) or the reverse (arm B). Profiling relied on immunoSEQ multiplex PCR, and the TCRdb table lists in-frame clones only, not all of them. The sample has tens of thousands of clones, roughly four fifths seen once. The chain links TRBV6-5 to TRBJ2-7, with 7 bases identical to TRBD2. The TCR sequence derives from a human donor with melanoma. Sequenced material: CD8+ T cells sorted from blood (inferred from file names), taken from a patient given nivolumab and ipilimumab in sequence. The CDR3 loop is CASSRREGYEQYF. The CDR3 nucleotides are TGTGCCAGCAGTCGCAGGGAGGGGTACGAGCAGTACTTC.